Following are 9 T cell receptor beta chains from one sample sequenced in a study of control samples from healthy donors and cancer patients. The data were produced by immunoSEQ multiplex PCR, yet TCRdb's version contains in-frame clones alone and is incomplete. Among approximately 2,300 clones listed, 95% to 96% were seen once. What was sequenced was PBMCs. These receptors came from a man aged 65 to 79 with colorectal cancer.

The chain employs TRBV5-6 and TRBJ2-1; perhaps TRBD1 as D (6 bases). This CDR3 spans 15 amino acids. Trimming shortened V by 2 bases and J by 4 bases, and 13 bases separated the two germline ends. Germline-derived CDR1 and CDR2 are SGHDT and YYEEEE. The CDR3 DNA reads TGTGCCAGCAGCTTCTCACAGGGAAATTACAATGAGCAGTTCTTC. Translation: CASSFSQGNYNEQFF.

The rearrangement links TRBV5-1 to TRBJ1-2; 7 bases are a match to TRBD1. CDR3 length: 15 residues. The V segment lost 3 bases and the J segment 4 bases; nucleotides outside the gene matches: 9. Germline values: CDR1 SGHRS, CDR2 YFSETQ. The CDR3 DNA sequence: TGCGCCAGCAGCTCGACGACAGGGTCGTCCTATGGCTACACCTTC. Amino acids: CASSSTTGSSYGYTF.

The V and J genes are TRBV7-9 and TRBJ2-5; TRBD1 or TRBD2 may be the D gene (5 bases each). V lost 5 bases, J lost 13 bases, and 14 bases lay in between. CDR1 and CDR2 (germline): SEHNR, FQNEAQ (reference sequence). The CDR3 is 11 residues long. The CDR3, as DNA: TGTGCCAGCAGCCCGGGGACGGATGGGTACTTC. Amino acid sequence: CASSPGTDGYF.

The chain joins TRBV6-5 to TRBJ1-1; D gene uncertain. The CDR3 loop spans 12 amino acids. Germline V gene data show CDR1 as MNHEY and CDR2 as SVGAGI. V lost 4 bases to trimming and J lost 1 base, with 4 bases between them. CDR3 coding DNA: TGTGCCAGCAGTTCTAGGAACACTGAAGCTTTCTTT. It translates to CASSSRNTEAFF.

The chain combines TRBV12-5 with TRBJ2-2; D gene ambiguous. V was clipped by 6 bases and J by 2 bases, with 10 bases between them. The germline V gene encodes CDR1 LGHNT and CDR2 FRNRAP. This CDR3 has 14 amino acids. DNA for the CDR3: TGTGCTAGTGGATCTATAGCAAACACCGGGGAGCTGTTTTTT. Amino acid sequence: CASGSIANTGELFF.

The J gene is TRBJ1-1, the V gene TRBV5-1, with D uncertain. V lost 0 bases, J lost 3 bases, and 9 bases lay in between. The germline V gene has CDR1 SGHRS and CDR2 YFSETQ. The CDR3 covers 14 residues. The DNA for the CDR3 is TGCGCCAGCAGCTTGGGTTCCGGGCACACTGAAGCTTTCTTT. This translates into CASSLGSGHTEAFF.

V usage is TRBV2 and J usage is TRBJ1-1, with no clear D. CDR1 SNHLY and CDR2 FYNNEI come from the germline V gene. CDR3 length equals 10 residues. V lost 6 bases and J 5 bases, leaving 4 bases between the germline ends. The CDR3 is CASRETEAFF. The CDR3 DNA reads TGTGCCAGCAGAGAGACTGAAGCTTTCTTT.

The genes are TRBV7-3 and TRBJ2-3; 12 positions agree with TRBD2. Germline V CDR1 and CDR2: SGHTA, FQGTGA. With V trimmed by 4 bases and J by 2 bases, 4 bases remained unmatched. CDR3 size: 16 residues. CDR3 residues: CASSSRLAGATDTQYF. The DNA for the CDR3 is TGTGCCAGCAGCTCCCGACTAGCGGGGGCCACAGATACGCAGTATTTT.

DNA for the CDR3: TGCGCCAGCAGATCCATAGGGACAGGGACTAGCGGGGCAAGGCCTAGCACAGATACGCAGTATTTT. As protein: CASRSIGTGTSGARPSTDTQYF. V usage is TRBV5-1 and J usage is TRBJ2-3, with 13 bases identical to TRBD2. The V gene's germline CDR1 is SGHRS and CDR2 YFSETQ. This CDR3 is built from 22 residues. Trimming at V came to 5 bases and at J to 0 bases, leaving 21 bases not matched to a gene.